This paragraph covers one T cell receptor beta chain sequence. What it binds is unknown. These data belong to a study of response to subunit inactivated influenza vaccine. Overall study results and limits: Each seasonal flu vaccination may recruit only limited new T cells, authors suggested.

One entry per CDR3 protein, called by TCRdb with MiXCR from the RT-PCR reads. The sample contains some 540,000 distinct CDR3 sequences, approximately 24% of which appear only once. Trimming left V 0 bases short and J 4 bases short, with 12 bases between. The germline V gene has CDR1 LGHNA and CDR2 YNFKEQ. This CDR3 has 15 residues. These data were also reused for a study on T cells expressing NK-cell markers. That work adds: UMI-tagged 5'RACE template switching yielded the TCR beta cDNA. It was sorted CD3+CD56-NKG2C+, CD3+CD56+NKG2C- and CD3+CD56+NKG2C+ T cells that provided the TCR beta repertoires. Seven of the eight sequenced donors were classified as HCMV-seropositive, and one was classified as seronegative. In a group of 5 or 6 donors, dominant NKG2C+ clonotypes represented roughly 1.0-7.0% of CD8+ T cells.

This receptor was taken from a man aged 50-59 years who received an inactivated influenza vaccine. Here the sequenced sample was CD4+ T cells sorted from PBMCs, taken roughly 12 days after vaccination. The chain uses TRBV4-2 and TRBJ2-5; no clear D. The CDR3 DNA reads as TGTGCCAGCAGCCAAGATAAGTATTTCCGAGAGACCCAGTACTTC. It yields the protein CASSQDKYFRETQYF.